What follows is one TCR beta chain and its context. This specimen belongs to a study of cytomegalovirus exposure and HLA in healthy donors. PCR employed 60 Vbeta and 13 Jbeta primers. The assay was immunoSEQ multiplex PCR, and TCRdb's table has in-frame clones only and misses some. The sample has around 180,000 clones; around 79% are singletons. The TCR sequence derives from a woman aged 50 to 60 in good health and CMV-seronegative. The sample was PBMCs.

The chain's CDR3 is CACRWIDRGEEAFF. Written as DNA, the CDR3 is TGTGCCTGCCGATGGATTGACAGGGGAGAGGAAGCTTTCTTT. J is TRBJ1-1 and V is TRBV30; TRBD1 agrees at 8 bases. CDR3 length: 14 residues. V gave up 6 bases and J gave up 8 bases; unmatched junction bases: 14. From germline, CDR1 is GTSNPN and CDR2 SVGIG (reference sequence).